Here is one TCR beta chain with its context. Its specificity is unknown. Naive CD8 cells, CD45RO-negative and positively selected for CCR7, excluded terminally differentiated effector memory CD45RA+ cells. The data were obtained in a study of shared clonotypes between healthy human individuals. Study background: Per-donor plates numbered three CD4 naive, three CD4 memory, two CD8 naive and one CD8 memory. Points from the study as a whole: For naive CD4 cells, around 5.1% of clonotypes were shared across a few donors. Represented diversity, genetic and exposure-history alike, was limited by few donors.

The ends lost 1 base at V and 9 bases at J; junction bases unmatched: 6. The CDR3 is 15 amino acids. From germline, CDR1 is SGHDN and CDR2 FVKESK. Data came from immunoSEQ multiplex PCR; TCRdb stores just in-frame clones and leaves some out. Seen here are about 2.1 million clones, 93% observed once, and the top ten hold roughly 1.7%. The chain links TRBV14 to TRBJ2-1; 10 bases align to TRBD2. The receptor's source is a man in his late teens or twenties in good health. Some clones in this sample may be carry-over from other donors' samples. Sequenced: naive CD8+ T cells from PBMCs. The CDR3 DNA is TGTGCCAGCAGCCAAGTTCTAGCGGGAGTAGGTGAGCAGTTCTTC. This gives the protein CASSQVLAGVGEQFF. The variable domain in full, with the rest retrieved from reference TRBV14 and TRBJ2-1, is EAGVTQFPSHSVIEKGQTVTLRCDPISGHDNLYWYRRVMGKEIKFLLHFVKESKQDESGMPNNRFLAERTGGTYSTLKVQPAELEDSGVYFCASSQVLAGVGEQFFGPGTRLTVL.